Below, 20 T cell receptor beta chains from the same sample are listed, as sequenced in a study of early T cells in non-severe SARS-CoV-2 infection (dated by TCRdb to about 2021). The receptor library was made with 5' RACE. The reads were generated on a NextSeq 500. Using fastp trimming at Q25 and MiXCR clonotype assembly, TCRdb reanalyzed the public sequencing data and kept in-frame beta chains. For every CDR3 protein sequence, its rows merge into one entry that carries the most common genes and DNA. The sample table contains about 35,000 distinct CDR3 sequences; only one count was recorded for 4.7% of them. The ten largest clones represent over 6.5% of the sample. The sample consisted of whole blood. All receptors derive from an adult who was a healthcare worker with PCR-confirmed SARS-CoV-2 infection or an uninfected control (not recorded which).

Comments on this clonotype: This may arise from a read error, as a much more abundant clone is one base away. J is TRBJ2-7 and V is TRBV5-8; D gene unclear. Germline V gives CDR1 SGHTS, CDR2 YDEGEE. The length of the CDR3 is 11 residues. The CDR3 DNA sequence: TGTACCAGCAGCCCTAGTTGGGAGCAGTACTTC. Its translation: CTSSPSWEQYF.

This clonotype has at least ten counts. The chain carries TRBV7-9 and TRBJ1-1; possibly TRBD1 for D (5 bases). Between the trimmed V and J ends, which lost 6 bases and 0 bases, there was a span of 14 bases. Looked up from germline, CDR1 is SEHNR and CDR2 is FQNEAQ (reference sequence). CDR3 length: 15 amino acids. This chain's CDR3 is CASSQMGLMNTEAFF. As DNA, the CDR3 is TGTGCCAGCAGTCAAATGGGGCTAATGAACACTGAAGCTTTCTTT.

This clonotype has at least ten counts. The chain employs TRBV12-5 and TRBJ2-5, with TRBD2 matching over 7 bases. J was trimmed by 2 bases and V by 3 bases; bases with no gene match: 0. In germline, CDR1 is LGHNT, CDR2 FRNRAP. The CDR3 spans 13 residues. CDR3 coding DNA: TGTGCTAGTGGTTTCGGGGGGCAAGAGACCCAGTACTTC. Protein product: CASGFGGQETQYF.

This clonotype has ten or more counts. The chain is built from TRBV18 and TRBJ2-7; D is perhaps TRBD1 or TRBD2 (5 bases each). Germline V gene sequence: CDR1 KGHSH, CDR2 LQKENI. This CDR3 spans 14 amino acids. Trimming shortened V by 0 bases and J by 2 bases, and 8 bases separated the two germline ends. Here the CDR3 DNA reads TGTGCCAGCTCACCACCGGGGGTCACCTACGAGCAGTACTTC. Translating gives CASSPPGVTYEQYF.

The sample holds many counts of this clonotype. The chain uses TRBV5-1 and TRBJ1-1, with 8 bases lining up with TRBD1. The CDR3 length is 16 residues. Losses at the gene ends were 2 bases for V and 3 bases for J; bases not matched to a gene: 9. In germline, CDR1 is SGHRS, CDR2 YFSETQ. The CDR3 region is CASSLAGGEGDTEAFF. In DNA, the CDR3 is TGCGCCAGCAGCTTAGCAGGGGGCGAAGGCGACACTGAAGCTTTCTTT.

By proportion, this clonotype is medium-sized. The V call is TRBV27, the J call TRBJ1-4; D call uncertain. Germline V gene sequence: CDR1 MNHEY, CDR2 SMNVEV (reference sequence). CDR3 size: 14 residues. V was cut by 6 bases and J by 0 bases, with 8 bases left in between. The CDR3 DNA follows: TGTGCCAGCAGGGTGGCAGCAACTAATGAAAAACTGTTTTTT. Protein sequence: CASRVAATNEKLFF. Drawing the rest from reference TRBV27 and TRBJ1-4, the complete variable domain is EAQVTQNPRYLITVTGKKLTVTCSQNMNHEYMSWYRQDPGLGLRQIYYSMNVEVTDKGDVPEGYKVSRKEKRNFPLILESPSPNQTSLYFCASRVAATNEKLFFGSGTQLSVL.

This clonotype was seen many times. CDR3 sequence: CASSPRTSGGGDQETQYF. The CDR3 region has the DNA TGTGCCAGCAGCCCCAGGACTAGCGGGGGGGGCGACCAAGAGACCCAGTACTTC. The V call is TRBV7-2, the J call TRBJ2-5; 15 bases match TRBD2. This CDR3 has 18 amino acids. CDR1 is SGHTA, CDR2 FQGNSA, per germline. Trimming took 5 bases from V and 0 from J; bases not matched to a gene: 7. The entire variable domain, with the rest obtained from reference TRBV7-2 and TRBJ2-5, is as follows: GAGVSQSPSNKVTEKGKDVELRCDPISGHTALYWYRQSLGQGLEFLIYFQGNSAPDKSGLPSDRFSAERTGGSVSTLTIQRTQQEDSAVYLCASSPRTSGGGDQETQYFGPGTRLLVL.

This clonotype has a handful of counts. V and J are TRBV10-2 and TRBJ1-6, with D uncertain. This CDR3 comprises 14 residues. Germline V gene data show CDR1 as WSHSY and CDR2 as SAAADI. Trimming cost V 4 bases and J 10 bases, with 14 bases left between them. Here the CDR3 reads CASSGTNEASPLHF. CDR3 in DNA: TGCGCCAGCAGTGGCACAAACGAGGCGTCACCCCTCCACTTT.

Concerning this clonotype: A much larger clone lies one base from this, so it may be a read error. Written as DNA, the CDR3 is TGTGTCAGCTCACCGGGACAGCAAGAGACCCAGTACTTC. This translates into CVSSPGQQETQYF. The V call is TRBV18, the J call TRBJ2-5; 7 positions agree with TRBD1. The CDR3 is 13 amino acids. Germline lookup yields CDR1 KGHSH and CDR2 LQKENI.

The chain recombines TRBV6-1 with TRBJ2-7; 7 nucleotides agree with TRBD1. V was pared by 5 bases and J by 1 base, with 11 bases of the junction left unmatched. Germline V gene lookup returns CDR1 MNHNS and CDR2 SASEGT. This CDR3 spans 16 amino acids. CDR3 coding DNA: TGTGCCAGCAGTCAAGACAGGGTTCTCAGTTCCTACGAGCAGTACTTC. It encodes CASSQDRVLSSYEQYF.

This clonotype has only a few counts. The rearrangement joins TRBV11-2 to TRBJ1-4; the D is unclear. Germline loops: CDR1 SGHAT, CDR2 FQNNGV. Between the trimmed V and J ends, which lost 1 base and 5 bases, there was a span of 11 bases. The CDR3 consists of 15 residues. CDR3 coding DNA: TGTGCCAGCAGCTTAGGGCTGGGGAGAAATGAAAAACTGTTTTTT. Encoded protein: CASSLGLGRNEKLFF.

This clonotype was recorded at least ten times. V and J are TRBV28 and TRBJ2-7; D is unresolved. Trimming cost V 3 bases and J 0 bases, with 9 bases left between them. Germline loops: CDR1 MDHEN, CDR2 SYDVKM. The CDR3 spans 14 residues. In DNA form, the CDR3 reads TGTGCCAGCAGTTTTGCGTCAAACTCCTACGAGCAGTACTTC. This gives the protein CASSFASNSYEQYF.

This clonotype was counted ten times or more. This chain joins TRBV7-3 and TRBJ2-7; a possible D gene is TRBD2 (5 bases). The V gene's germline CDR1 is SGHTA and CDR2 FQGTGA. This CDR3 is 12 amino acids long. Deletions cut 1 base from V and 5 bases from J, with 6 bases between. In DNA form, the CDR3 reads TGTGCCAGCAGCTTAAACGGGGACGAGCAGTACTTC. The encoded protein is CASSLNGDEQYF.

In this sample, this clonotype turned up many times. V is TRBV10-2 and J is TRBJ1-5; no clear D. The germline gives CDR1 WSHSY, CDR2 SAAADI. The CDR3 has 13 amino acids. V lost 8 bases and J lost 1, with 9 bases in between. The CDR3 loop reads CASSTGSNQPQHF. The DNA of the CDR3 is TGCGCCAGCTCGACTGGAAGCAATCAGCCCCAGCATTTT.

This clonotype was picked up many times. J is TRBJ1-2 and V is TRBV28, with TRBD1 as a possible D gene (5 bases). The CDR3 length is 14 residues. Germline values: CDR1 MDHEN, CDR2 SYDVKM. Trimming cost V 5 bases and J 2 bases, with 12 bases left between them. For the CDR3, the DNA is TGTGCCAGCAGTGAGGAGGGGTGGAACTATGGCTACACCTTC. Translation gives CASSEEGWNYGYTF.

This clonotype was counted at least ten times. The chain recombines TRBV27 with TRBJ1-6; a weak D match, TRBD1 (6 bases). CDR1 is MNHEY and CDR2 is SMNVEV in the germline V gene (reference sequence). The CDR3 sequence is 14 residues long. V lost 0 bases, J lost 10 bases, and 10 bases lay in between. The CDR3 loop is CASSLSGGGSPLHF. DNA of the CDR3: TGTGCCAGCAGTTTATCTGGGGGCGGCTCACCCCTCCACTTT.

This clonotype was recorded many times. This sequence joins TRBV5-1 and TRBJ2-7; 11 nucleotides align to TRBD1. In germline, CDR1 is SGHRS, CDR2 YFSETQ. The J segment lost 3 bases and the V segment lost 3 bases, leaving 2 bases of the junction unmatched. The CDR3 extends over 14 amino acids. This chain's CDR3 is CASSWDRGNYEQYF. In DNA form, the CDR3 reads TGCGCCAGCAGCTGGGACAGGGGGAACTACGAGCAGTACTTC.

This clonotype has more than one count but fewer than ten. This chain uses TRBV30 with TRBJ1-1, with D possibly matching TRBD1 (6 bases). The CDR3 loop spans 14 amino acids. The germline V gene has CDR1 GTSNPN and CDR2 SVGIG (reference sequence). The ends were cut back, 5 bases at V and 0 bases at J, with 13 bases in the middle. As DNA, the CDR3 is TGTGCCTGGTGGACGGGACACATGAACACTGAAGCTTTCTTT. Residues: CAWWTGHMNTEAFF.

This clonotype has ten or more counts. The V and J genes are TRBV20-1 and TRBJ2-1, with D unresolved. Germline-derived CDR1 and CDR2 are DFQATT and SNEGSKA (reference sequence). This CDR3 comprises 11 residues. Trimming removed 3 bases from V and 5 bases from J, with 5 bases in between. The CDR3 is CSARGHNEQFF. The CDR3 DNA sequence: TGCAGTGCTAGGGGTCACAATGAGCAGTTCTTC.

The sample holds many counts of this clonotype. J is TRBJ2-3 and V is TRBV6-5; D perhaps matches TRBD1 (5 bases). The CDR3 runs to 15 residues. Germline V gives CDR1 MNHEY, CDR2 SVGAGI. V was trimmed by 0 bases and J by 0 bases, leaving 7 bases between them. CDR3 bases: TGTGCCAGCAGTTACTCGACAGCAAGCACAGATACGCAGTATTTT. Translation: CASSYSTASTDTQYF.